This T cell receptor (beta chain) was sequenced during a study of monozygotic twins with inflammatory bowel disease. Points from the study as a whole: Healthy co-twins showed greater TCRbeta diversity (inverse Simpson) than IBD patients.

In germline, CDR1 is DFQATT, CDR2 SNEGSKA (reference sequence). The CDR3 has 13 amino acids. Concerning this clonotype: What it binds is not known.

Following a re-call of the 5' RACE reads, TCRdb has one entry per CDR3 protein and lacks DNA. Its listing shows some 440,000 distinct CDR3 sequences. The V gene is TRBV20-1, the J gene TRBJ1-1. Sequenced: blood. The source of this sequence is a human donor with ulcerative colitis or Crohn's disease, or a healthy co-twin of an affected twin (not recorded which). The CDR3 loop reads CSANRLGNTEAFF.